This record looks at one T cell receptor (beta chain) sequence and its context. The antigen it binds to is not known. One base away there is no much larger clone; base qualities are not given. The data belong to a study of T cell responses to AZD1222 COVID-19 vaccine (dated by TCRdb to the early 2020s). Looking at the study overall: A total of 230 to 250 trial participants underwent TCR sequencing, of whom some 210 received two doses of AZD1222 and about 26 received two doses of the MenACWY control vaccine. Trial participants were enrolled into age subgroups of 18-55, 56-69 and 70-plus years, which contained around 140, 26 and 57 TCR-sequenced participants, respectively.

The CDR3 regions of human TCRbeta chains were analyzed by immunosequencing. The study's processing was this. Repertoire TCRs were checked for matches against a reference library of SARS-CoV-2-specific TCRs that had been generated using the MIRA antigen-specificity platform. Breadth was defined as the fraction of unique TCRs that were SARS-CoV-2-associated. Depth was defined as the fraction of total T cells that were SARS-CoV-2-associated. Using the MIRA data, each spike-specific TCR was assigned both to the spike region to which the TCR was reactive and to a CD4 or CD8 class. Log10-transformed breadth and depth values were compared by one-way ANOVA with Sidak's multiple comparisons tests. TCRdb carries this immuneACCESS record with in-frame sequences only. Its versions omit some clonotypes, under half of them owing to an unresolved V gene in the studies checked, with the rest unexplained. The DNA gave D and trimming, while V, J and clone size come from that table. The sample table records about 110,000 clones; roughly 85% of these occur just once. The ten largest make up 4.8% of the sample.

Sample time point, as interpreted from the label and publication: about 28 days (+/-7) after the second vaccine dose. AZD1222 recipients with second doses at about 4 weeks or about 12 weeks were pooled, because spike-specific TCR depth and breadth did not differ between schedules. The vaccinee samples were drawn from two UK trials, COV001 and COV002, one of which was a single-blind randomized controlled phase 2/3 trial testing AZD1222 (ChAdOx1 nCoV-19) in healthy adults. Trial participant PBMC samples were collected at day 0 and day 28 after the second dose for TCRbeta chain sequencing. The investigation overall reported the following: Reportedly, almost half of the unique spike-specific TCRs recognized epitopes lying outside the regions that are mutated in the B.1.351 and B.1.1.7 variants. No day 14 peak-response samples were available, so repertoires were characterized only after the peak T cell response. Vaccine-associated CD4 TCRs spanned the whole spike protein, with dominant responses in regions 160-218 and 743-854. After two AZD1222 doses, spike-specific TCR breadth and depth were significantly higher than at day 0 and than in MenACWY recipients. In the small 56-69-year group, the increase in depth fell short of significance, most likely because of low power. Participants were mostly white British, with more females than males. The authors suggested clonal diversity may have been underestimated. Conclusions about previously exposed vaccinees are limited because only a handful of AZD1222 recipients were SARS-CoV-2 seropositive at baseline.

Its CDR3 holds 14 amino acids, cysteine through phenylalanine. Kept here is only the CDR3 DNA, which spans 42 bases and is read in frame from base 1. CDR1 SNHLY and CDR2 FYNNEI are derived from the germline V gene. V is cut by 6 bases and J by 1 base, and the space between the germline ends is 10 bases. The sample was peripheral blood, taken 28 days after the second AZD1222 dose. The source of this sequence is an adult who received the AZD1222 COVID-19 vaccine. The V gene is TRBV2 and the J gene is TRBJ1-3, with the D gene too uncertain to name. CDR3 reads: CASSAVESGNTIYF. The DNA is TGTGCCAGCAGCGCTGTTGAGTCTGGAAACACCATATATTTT.